This is a list of T cell receptor beta chains from one sample in a study of technical replicates of blood from several donors. Clones were read by immunoSEQ multiplex PCR, and TCRdb kept only the in-frame ones, dropping some. Of roughly 70,000 clones detected, 90% appear once; the ten largest clones hold 4.7%. Sequenced input: PBMCs. Every receptor here comes from a human donor in good health. Some clones in this sample may be carry-over from other donors' samples. Each CDR3 is given with its conserved first and last residue.

v_call: TRBV25-1
j_call: TRBJ1-2
cdr3_aa: CASSEEVERSIWGYTF

v_call: TRBV6-1
j_call: TRBJ1-2
cdr3_aa: CASRDSYGYTF

v_call: TRBV6-6
j_call: TRBJ1-1
cdr3_aa: CASSYSLRGNTEAFF

v_call: TRBV7-2
j_call: TRBJ2-5
cdr3_aa: CASSTGRQETQYF

v_call: TRBV5-6
j_call: TRBJ1-4
cdr3_aa: CASSLGHRGANEKLFF

v_call: TRBV5-1
j_call: TRBJ2-5
cdr3_aa: CASSSSSLSGLQETQYF

v_call: TRBV7-8
j_call: TRBJ2-5
cdr3_aa: CASSLAGLAGVSETQYF

v_call: TRBV9
j_call: TRBJ1-4
cdr3_aa: CASSGKSGTENEKLFF

v_call: TRBV2
j_call: TRBJ1-5
cdr3_aa: CASMYEKNQPQHF

v_call: TRBV18
j_call: TRBJ2-3
cdr3_aa: CASSQGLAGADTQYF

v_call: TRBV15
j_call: TRBJ2-7
cdr3_aa: CATSSGTSRVEQYF

v_call: TRBV5-4
j_call: TRBJ1-1
cdr3_aa: CASSTGPNTEAFF

v_call: TRBV6-1
j_call: TRBJ1-6
cdr3_aa: CASTLGQTYNSPLHF

v_call: TRBV2
j_call: TRBJ2-5
cdr3_aa: CASSEAWLARLHSETQYF

v_call: TRBV2
j_call: TRBJ1-2
cdr3_aa: CASSDHRGNYGYTF

v_call: TRBV7-2
j_call: TRBJ2-1
cdr3_aa: CASSGRRLAEGDEQFF

v_call: TRBV6-6
j_call: TRBJ1-1
cdr3_aa: CASSILVNTEAFF

v_call: TRBV5-5
j_call: TRBJ1-6
cdr3_aa: CASSSTAGAGSPLHF

v_call: TRBV7-3
j_call: TRBJ2-1
cdr3_aa: CASSLGTLYNEQFF

v_call: TRBV9
j_call: TRBJ2-3
cdr3_aa: CASSPMLAGGSDTQYF

v_call: TRBV12-5
j_call: TRBJ2-5
cdr3_aa: CASGSGQGETQYF

v_call: TRBV6-5
j_call: TRBJ2-1
cdr3_aa: CASSYHLAGESRQFF

v_call: TRBV5-1
j_call: TRBJ2-1
cdr3_aa: CASMGLAGSYNEQFF

v_call: TRBV15
j_call: TRBJ1-2
cdr3_aa: CATSREGGLYGYTF

v_call: TRBV29-1
j_call: TRBJ2-3
cdr3_aa: CSVDRPGTDTQYF

v_call: TRBV11-2
j_call: TRBJ2-7
cdr3_aa: CASSSAGQPEQYF

v_call: TRBV5-6
j_call: TRBJ2-5
cdr3_aa: CASSQDREAQYF

v_call: TRBV11-2
j_call: TRBJ1-1
cdr3_aa: CASSKNGGAEAFF

v_call: TRBV7-9
j_call: TRBJ1-4
cdr3_aa: CASSSDRANNEKLFF

v_call: TRBV6-1
j_call: TRBJ2-1
cdr3_aa: CASSQQSTIEQFF

v_call: TRBV7-9
j_call: TRBJ2-5
cdr3_aa: CASSWPGGETQYF